Listed below are T cell receptor beta chains from one sample, sequenced in a study of T cells after yellow fever vaccination. TCRdb re-derived calls from the 5' RACE reads in MiXCR, one entry per CDR3 protein. This table holds 450,000 to 600,000 distinct CDR3 sequences, around 17% found once. The specimen comprised PBMCs, sampled 4 to 5 days after the first yellow fever vaccination. The source of these receptors is a young man who received the YFV17D yellow fever vaccine. The CDR3 runs from the conserved cysteine through the conserved F or W. The D gene is left open where the match is weak. Some rows have no size entry. The others give once, few or many, or a class for an expanded clone.

J gene: TRBJ2-3; D gene: TRBD2; V gene: TRBV27; clone size: once; CDR3 DNA: TGTGCCAGCACTTCACTAGCGGGGGGGCGAGATACGCAGTATTTT; CDR3 protein: CASTSLAGGRDTQYF
J gene: TRBJ2-3; D gene: .; V gene: TRBV12-3/TRBV12-4; clone size: few; CDR3 DNA: TGTGCCAGCAGTCGTCCCCCCGGGACACTCACAGATACGCAGTATTTT; CDR3 protein: CASSRPPGTLTDTQYF
J gene: TRBJ2-3; D gene: TRBD2; V gene: TRBV7-8; clone size: few; CDR3 DNA: TGTGCCAGCAGCTTAGGGCCCGTAGCGGGGGGTCTAGATACGCAGTATTTT; CDR3 protein: CASSLGPVAGGLDTQYF
J gene: TRBJ1-1; D gene: .; V gene: TRBV29-1; clone size: .; CDR3 DNA: TGCAGCGTTGTGGGTCGCCAGGGGATCACTGAAGCTTTCTTT; CDR3 protein: CSVVGRQGITEAFF
J gene: TRBJ2-1; D gene: TRBD1; V gene: TRBV27; clone size: .; CDR3 DNA: TGTGCCAGCAGTTTATCTGGCAGGGGGCTTGATGAGCAGTTCTTC; CDR3 protein: CASSLSGRGLDEQFF
J gene: TRBJ2-2; D gene: TRBD2; V gene: TRBV27; clone size: .; CDR3 DNA: TGTGCCAGCAGTTGGGCGGGGGGCGACGGGGAGCTGTTTTTT; CDR3 protein: CASSWAGGDGELFF
J gene: TRBJ2-1; D gene: TRBD2; V gene: TRBV28; clone size: .; CDR3 DNA: TGTGCCAGCACCTTGGGGACTAGCGCCCTGAGCTCCTACAATGAGCAGTTCTTC; CDR3 protein: CASTLGTSALSSYNEQFF
J gene: TRBJ1-6; D gene: .; V gene: TRBV18; clone size: few; CDR3 DNA: TGTGCCAGCTCACCACCATCGGAAGGTTCCAACTCACCCCTCCACTTT; CDR3 protein: CASSPPSEGSNSPLHF
J gene: TRBJ2-1; D gene: .; V gene: TRBV3-1; clone size: once; CDR3 DNA: TGTGCCAGCAGCCAACCCGCCACCACAGGGAGCTCCTACAATGAGCAGTTCTTC; CDR3 protein: CASSQPATTGSSYNEQFF
J gene: TRBJ1-3; D gene: .; V gene: TRBV4-3; clone size: .; CDR3 DNA: TGCGCCAGCAGCCCATATATCTCCGACAGGCTCGAGTCTGGAAACACCATATATTTT; CDR3 protein: CASSPYISDRLESGNTIYF
J gene: TRBJ1-1; D gene: .; V gene: TRBV6-5; clone size: few; CDR3 DNA: TGTGCCAGCAGTTACCCCCCACAGGGAGTGAACACTGAAGCTTTCTTT; CDR3 protein: CASSYPPQGVNTEAFF
J gene: TRBJ2-3; D gene: TRBD2; V gene: TRBV7-2; clone size: .; CDR3 DNA: TGTGCCAGCAGCTTAGCTAGCGGGGGGGCTAGCACAGATACGCAGTATTTT; CDR3 protein: CASSLASGGASTDTQYF
J gene: TRBJ1-2; D gene: .; V gene: TRBV13; clone size: .; CDR3 DNA: TGTGCCAGCAGACCTTCCGGGACTGATGATTACACCTTC; CDR3 protein: CASRPSGTDDYTF
J gene: TRBJ2-3; D gene: .; V gene: TRBV11-2; clone size: .; CDR3 DNA: TGTGCCAGCAGCTTAGATCCCGGCCAGTTTTATTTT; CDR3 protein: CASSLDPGQFYF
J gene: TRBJ2-2; D gene: TRBD2; V gene: TRBV7-3; clone size: .; CDR3 DNA: TGTGCCAGCAGCTCCCGAGCGGGGAGGACCGGGGAGCTGTTTTTT; CDR3 protein: CASSSRAGRTGELFF
J gene: TRBJ2-1; D gene: .; V gene: TRBV5-1; clone size: few; CDR3 DNA: TGCGCCAGCAGCCAAGACTTAGGGACCTACAATGGGCAGTTCTTC; CDR3 protein: CASSQDLGTYNGQFF
J gene: TRBJ1-6; D gene: .; V gene: TRBV24-1; clone size: .; CDR3 DNA: TGTGCCACCAGTGATCTGGGACGGCTTAATTCACCCCTCCACTTT; CDR3 protein: CATSDLGRLNSPLHF
J gene: TRBJ1-3; D gene: TRBD1; V gene: TRBV5-1; clone size: few; CDR3 DNA: TGCGCCAGCAGCCCGACAGGGTCTGGAGGAAACACCATATATTTT; CDR3 protein: CASSPTGSGGNTIYF
J gene: TRBJ2-2; D gene: .; V gene: TRBV20-1; clone size: .; CDR3 DNA: TGCAGTGCTAGACGGTCTAACACCGGGGAGCTGTTTTTT; CDR3 protein: CSARRSNTGELFF
J gene: TRBJ1-1; D gene: .; V gene: TRBV5-4; clone size: few; CDR3 DNA: TGTGCCAGCAGCTTGGTAGGCGAAAACACTGAAGCTTTCTTT; CDR3 protein: CASSLVGENTEAFF
J gene: TRBJ2-7; D gene: .; V gene: TRBV29-1; clone size: .; CDR3 DNA: TGCAGCGTTGAGACGCCAGACTACGAGCAGTACTTC; CDR3 protein: CSVETPDYEQYF
J gene: TRBJ2-5; D gene: TRBD2; V gene: TRBV10-3; clone size: .; CDR3 DNA: TGTGCCATGGGTAGCGGGGGTCTTGGAGAGACCCAGTACTTC; CDR3 protein: CAMGSGGLGETQYF
J gene: TRBJ2-1; D gene: TRBD1; V gene: TRBV7-6; clone size: few; CDR3 DNA: TGTGCCAGCAGCTTAGCCCAGGGGGCCCTCAATGAGCAGTTCTTC; CDR3 protein: CASSLAQGALNEQFF
J gene: TRBJ2-5; D gene: .; V gene: TRBV7-9; clone size: few; CDR3 DNA: TGTGCCAGCAGCTTAGTGGGGTCGACGGGACGTGAGACCCAGTACTTC; CDR3 protein: CASSLVGSTGRETQYF
J gene: TRBJ2-3; D gene: TRBD1; V gene: TRBV23-1; clone size: .; CDR3 DNA: TGCGCCAGGGGAATCAGGGGGCACGCAGATACGCAGTATTTT; CDR3 protein: CARGIRGHADTQYF
J gene: TRBJ2-7; D gene: .; V gene: TRBV24-1; clone size: .; CDR3 DNA: TGTGCCACCAGTGACGGCTTTTACGAGCAGTACTTC; CDR3 protein: CATSDGFYEQYF
J gene: TRBJ1-1; D gene: .; V gene: TRBV5-4; clone size: few; CDR3 DNA: TGTGCCAGCAGCCAGGGTGAGGAAGCTTTCTTT; CDR3 protein: CASSQGEEAFF
J gene: TRBJ1-1; D gene: .; V gene: TRBV19; clone size: .; CDR3 DNA: TGTGCCAGTAGTACCGGGGGGCCGGGCGAACAAGCTTTCTTT; CDR3 protein: CASSTGGPGEQAFF
J gene: TRBJ2-1; D gene: .; V gene: TRBV20-1; clone size: .; CDR3 DNA: TGCAGTGCGGCACCCCTGGGGGGTGTAGTAGCCGCTGAGCAGTTCTTC; CDR3 protein: CSAAPLGGVVAAEQFF
J gene: TRBJ1-1; D gene: .; V gene: TRBV29-1; clone size: .; CDR3 DNA: TGCAGCGTTCGGTCACGGGGGGGTAACACTGAAGCTTTCTTT; CDR3 protein: CSVRSRGGNTEAFF
J gene: TRBJ1-1; D gene: .; V gene: TRBV28; clone size: few; CDR3 DNA: TGTGCCAGCAGTTCCCAGCCCACTGAAGCTTTCTTT; CDR3 protein: CASSSQPTEAFF
J gene: TRBJ2-5; D gene: TRBD1; V gene: TRBV20-1; clone size: few; CDR3 DNA: TGCAGTGCTCACACAGGGGGCGCGATATCTCAAGAGACCCAGTACTTC; CDR3 protein: CSAHTGGAISQETQYF
J gene: TRBJ2-2; D gene: TRBD1; V gene: TRBV11-1; clone size: .; CDR3 DNA: TGTGCCAGCAGCCGAAGAATGACAGGGTTAACCGGGGAGCTGTTTTTT; CDR3 protein: CASSRRMTGLTGELFF
J gene: TRBJ1-2; D gene: .; V gene: TRBV6-5; clone size: .; CDR3 DNA: TGTGCCAGCAGTTGGACCGCGATAGGGGACTATGGCTACACCTTC; CDR3 protein: CASSWTAIGDYGYTF
J gene: TRBJ2-1; D gene: .; V gene: TRBV9; clone size: .; CDR3 DNA: TGTGCCAGCAGTGAAATGGGCAGCCTCTACAATGAGCAGTTCTTC; CDR3 protein: CASSEMGSLYNEQFF
J gene: TRBJ2-1; D gene: TRBD2; V gene: TRBV7-9; clone size: few; CDR3 DNA: TGTGCCAGCAGCTACCTCGAGGGAGGGAATGAGCAGTTCTTC; CDR3 protein: CASSYLEGGNEQFF
J gene: TRBJ1-2; D gene: .; V gene: TRBV7-2; clone size: few; CDR3 DNA: TGTGCCAGCAGCCCCTACTACAGGGATCGGGGCTATGGCTACACCTTC; CDR3 protein: CASSPYYRDRGYGYTF
J gene: TRBJ2-2; D gene: .; V gene: TRBV5-1; clone size: .; CDR3 DNA: TGCGCCAGCAGCTTTTCCGGGAGCACCGGGGAGCTGTTTTTT; CDR3 protein: CASSFSGSTGELFF
J gene: TRBJ2-3; D gene: .; V gene: TRBV9; clone size: .; CDR3 DNA: TGTGCCAGCAGCGTACTCAGTGGAGATACGCAGTATTTT; CDR3 protein: CASSVLSGDTQYF
J gene: TRBJ2-7; D gene: TRBD2; V gene: TRBV5-1; clone size: .; CDR3 DNA: TGCGCCAGCAGCTTCTCGACTAGCGGGGGTTCCTACGAGCAGTACTTC; CDR3 protein: CASSFSTSGGSYEQYF
J gene: TRBJ2-5; D gene: .; V gene: TRBV7-6; clone size: few; CDR3 DNA: TGTGCCAGCGGATCATTTGGGGGACAAGAGACCCAGTACTTC; CDR3 protein: CASGSFGGQETQYF
J gene: TRBJ2-1; D gene: TRBD1; V gene: TRBV5-5; clone size: few; CDR3 DNA: TGTGCCAGCAGCAGACAGGGGGGGGTCGCTATGTCCAATGAGCAGTTCTTC; CDR3 protein: CASSRQGGVAMSNEQFF
J gene: TRBJ2-7; D gene: TRBD2; V gene: TRBV27; clone size: .; CDR3 DNA: TGTGCCAGCAGTTCCTTGGGAGGGAGCTCCTACGAGCAGTACTTC; CDR3 protein: CASSSLGGSSYEQYF
J gene: TRBJ1-2; D gene: .; V gene: TRBV6-2/TRBV6-3; clone size: .; CDR3 DNA: TGTGCCAGCAGCCGGCAGGACAACTATGGCTACACCTTC; CDR3 protein: CASSRQDNYGYTF
J gene: TRBJ2-3; D gene: .; V gene: TRBV20-1; clone size: .; CDR3 DNA: TGCAGTGCTAGAGATACCTACCCGGATACGCAGTATTTT; CDR3 protein: CSARDTYPDTQYF
J gene: TRBJ1-5; D gene: .; V gene: TRBV18; clone size: .; CDR3 DNA: TGTGCCAGCTCAACAGCAGGCAATCAGCCCCAGCATTTT; CDR3 protein: CASSTAGNQPQHF
J gene: TRBJ1-6; D gene: .; V gene: TRBV5-4; clone size: few; CDR3 DNA: TGTGCCAGCACCGAGGGGCCGGGGGCGCCTGATAATTCACCCCTCCACTTT; CDR3 protein: CASTEGPGAPDNSPLHF
J gene: TRBJ2-2; D gene: .; V gene: TRBV15; clone size: .; CDR3 DNA: TGTGCCACCAGCAGAGGGGTAGGGGGTCTCACCGGGGAGCTGTTTTTT; CDR3 protein: CATSRGVGGLTGELFF
J gene: TRBJ2-2; D gene: TRBD2; V gene: TRBV7-6; clone size: .; CDR3 DNA: TGTGCCAGCAGCCCCCGACTAGCGGGGGCCGGGGAGCTGTTTTTT; CDR3 protein: CASSPRLAGAGELFF
J gene: TRBJ2-2; D gene: .; V gene: TRBV24-1; clone size: .; CDR3 DNA: TGTGCCACCAGTGTCACCGGACGCGGGGAGCTGTTTTTT; CDR3 protein: CATSVTGRGELFF
J gene: TRBJ1-5; D gene: .; V gene: TRBV20-1; clone size: .; CDR3 DNA: TGCAGTGCTAGCTCCAGGGGAAACAATCAGCCCCAGCATTTT; CDR3 protein: CSASSRGNNQPQHF
J gene: TRBJ1-5; D gene: TRBD1; V gene: TRBV12-3/TRBV12-4; clone size: few; CDR3 DNA: TGTGCCAGCAGCTCCCTCAGGGGGTCAGGCAATCAGCCCCAGCATTTT; CDR3 protein: CASSSLRGSGNQPQHF
J gene: TRBJ2-3; D gene: TRBD2; V gene: TRBV7-2; clone size: many; CDR3 DNA: TGTGCCAGCAGCTTAGCCCGGACTAGCGGGGGCCTCACAGATACGCAGTATTTT; CDR3 protein: CASSLARTSGGLTDTQYF